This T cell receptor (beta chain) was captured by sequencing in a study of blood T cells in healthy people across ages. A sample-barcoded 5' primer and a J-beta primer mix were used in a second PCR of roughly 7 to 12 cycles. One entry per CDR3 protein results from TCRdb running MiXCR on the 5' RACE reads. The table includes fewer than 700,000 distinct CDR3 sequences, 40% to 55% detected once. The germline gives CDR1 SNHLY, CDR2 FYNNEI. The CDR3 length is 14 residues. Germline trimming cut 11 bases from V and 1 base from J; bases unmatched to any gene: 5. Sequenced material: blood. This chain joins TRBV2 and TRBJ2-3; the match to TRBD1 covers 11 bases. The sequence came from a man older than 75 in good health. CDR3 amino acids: CALRGQGGTDTQYF. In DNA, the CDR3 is TGTGCCCTTCGGGGACAGGGGGGCACAGATACGCAGTATTTT. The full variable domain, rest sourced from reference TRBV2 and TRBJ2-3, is EPEVTQTPSHQVTQMGQEVILRCVPISNHLYFYWYRQILGQKVEFLVSFYNNEISEKSEIFDDQFSVERPDGSNFTLKIRSTKLEDSAMYFCALRGQGGTDTQYFGPGTRLTVL.